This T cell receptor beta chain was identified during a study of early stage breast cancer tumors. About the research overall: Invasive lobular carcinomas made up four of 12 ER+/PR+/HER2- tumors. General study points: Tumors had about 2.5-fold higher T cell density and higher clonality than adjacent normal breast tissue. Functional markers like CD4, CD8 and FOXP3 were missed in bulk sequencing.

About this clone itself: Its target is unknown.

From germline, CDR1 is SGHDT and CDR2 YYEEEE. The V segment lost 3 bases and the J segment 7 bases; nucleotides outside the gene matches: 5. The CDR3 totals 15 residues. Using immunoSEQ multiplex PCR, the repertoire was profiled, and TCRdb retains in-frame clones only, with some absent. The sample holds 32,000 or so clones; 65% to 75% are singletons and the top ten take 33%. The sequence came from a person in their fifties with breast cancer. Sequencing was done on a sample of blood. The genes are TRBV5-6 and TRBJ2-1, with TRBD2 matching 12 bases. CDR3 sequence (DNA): TGTGCCAGCAGCTCTAGCGGGAGGGCCAAGAATGAGCAGTTCTTC. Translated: CASSSSGRAKNEQFF.